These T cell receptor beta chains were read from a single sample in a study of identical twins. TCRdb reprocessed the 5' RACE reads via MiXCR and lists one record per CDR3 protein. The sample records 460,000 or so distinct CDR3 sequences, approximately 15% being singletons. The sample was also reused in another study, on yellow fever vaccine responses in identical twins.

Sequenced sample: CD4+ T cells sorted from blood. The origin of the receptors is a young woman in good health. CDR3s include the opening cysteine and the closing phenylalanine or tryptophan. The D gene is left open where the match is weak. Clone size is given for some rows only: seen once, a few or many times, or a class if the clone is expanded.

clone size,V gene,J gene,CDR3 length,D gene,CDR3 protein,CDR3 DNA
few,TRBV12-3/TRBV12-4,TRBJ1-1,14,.,CASSLVGVIAEAFF,TGTGCCAGCAGTTTAGTGGGGGTAATAGCTGAAGCTTTCTTT
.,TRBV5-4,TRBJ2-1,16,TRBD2,CASSQPTSGSYNEQFF,TGTGCCAGCAGCCAACCGACTAGCGGCTCCTACAATGAGCAGTTCTTC
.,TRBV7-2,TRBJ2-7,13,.,CASSYWTLYEQYF,TGTGCCAGCAGCTATTGGACATTATACGAGCAGTACTTC
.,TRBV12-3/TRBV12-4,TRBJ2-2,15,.,CASSLAGRYTGELFF,TGTGCCAGCAGTTTAGCGGGCAGGTACACCGGGGAGCTGTTTTTT
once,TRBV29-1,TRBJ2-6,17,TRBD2,CSATSGLVGDGANVLTF,TGCAGCGCGACGTCGGGACTAGTGGGAGATGGGGCCAACGTCCTGACTTTC
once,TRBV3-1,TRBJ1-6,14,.,CASSQFLLQSPLHF,TGTGCCAGCAGCCAATTCCTCCTCCAATCACCCCTCCACTTT
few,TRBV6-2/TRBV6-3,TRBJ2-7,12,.,CASRSGTNEQYF,TGTGCCAGCAGGAGCGGGACAAACGAGCAGTACTTC
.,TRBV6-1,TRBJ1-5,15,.,CASSPAKGGNQPQHF,TGTGCCAGCAGTCCTGCGAAGGGTGGGAATCAGCCCCAGCATTTT
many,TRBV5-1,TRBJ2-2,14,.,CASSLTVNTGELFF,TGCGCCAGCAGCTTGACCGTGAACACCGGGGAGCTGTTTTTT
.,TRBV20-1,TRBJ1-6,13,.,CSASGGYNSPLHF,TGCAGTGCTAGCGGGGGTTATAATTCACCCCTCCACTTT
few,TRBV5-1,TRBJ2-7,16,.,CASSLQNRDIAHEQYF,TGCGCCAGCAGCTTGCAAAACCGGGATATTGCCCACGAGCAGTACTTC
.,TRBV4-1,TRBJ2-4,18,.,CASSQDGAVDLAKNIQYF,TGCGCCAGCAGCCAAGATGGCGCGGTGGACCTAGCCAAAAACATTCAGTACTTC
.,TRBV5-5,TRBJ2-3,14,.,CASSLGAETDTQYF,TGTGCCAGCAGTTTGGGGGCCGAAACAGATACGCAGTATTTT
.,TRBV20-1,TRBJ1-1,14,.,CSAIEQGKKAEAFF,TGCAGTGCTATCGAGCAGGGTAAGAAGGCTGAAGCTTTCTTT
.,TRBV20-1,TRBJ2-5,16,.,CSAREGGRSNQETQYF,TGCAGTGCTAGGGAGGGGGGGCGCAGTAACCAAGAGACCCAGTACTTC
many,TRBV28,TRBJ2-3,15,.,CASSTYRKGTDTQYF,TGTGCCAGCAGTACATACAGGAAAGGCACAGATACGCAGTATTTT
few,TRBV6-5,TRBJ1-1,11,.,CATRRDTEAFF,TGTGCCACCCGGCGGGACACTGAAGCTTTCTTT
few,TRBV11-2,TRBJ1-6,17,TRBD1,CASSLGGRGPIGSPLHF,TGTGCCAGCAGCTTAGGCGGCAGGGGGCCCATTGGTTCACCCCTCCACTTT
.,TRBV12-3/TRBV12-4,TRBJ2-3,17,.,CASSLALGRSYTDTQYF,TGTGCCAGCAGTTTAGCCCTGGGCAGAAGTTACACAGATACGCAGTATTTT
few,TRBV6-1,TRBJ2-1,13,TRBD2,CASLAGGGNEQFF,TGTGCCAGCCTAGCGGGAGGTGGCAATGAGCAGTTCTTC
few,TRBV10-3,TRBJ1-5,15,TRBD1,CAIRETGGNNQPQHF,TGTGCCATCAGGGAGACAGGGGGAAACAATCAGCCCCAGCATTTT
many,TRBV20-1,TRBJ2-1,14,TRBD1,CSARGDRDYNEQFF,TGCAGTGCTAGGGGGGACAGGGATTACAATGAGCAGTTCTTC
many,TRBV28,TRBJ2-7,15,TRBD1,CASSPPGQGSYEQYF,TGTGCCAGCAGCCCACCGGGACAGGGCTCCTACGAGCAGTACTTC
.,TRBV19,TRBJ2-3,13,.,CASSIDHTDTQYF,TGTGCCAGTAGTATAGACCACACAGATACGCAGTATTTT
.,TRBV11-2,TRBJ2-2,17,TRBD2,CASSLGTSGSHTGELFF,TGTGCCAGCAGCTTAGGGACTAGCGGGAGCCACACCGGGGAGCTGTTTTTT
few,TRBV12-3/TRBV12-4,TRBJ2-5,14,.,CASSLFPGRETQYF,TGTGCCAGCAGTTTATTCCCTGGTCGAGAGACCCAGTACTTC
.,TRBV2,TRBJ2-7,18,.,CTISYTGFRSDSNYEQYF,TGTACCATCAGCTATACAGGGTTTAGATCGGATTCGAACTACGAGCAGTACTTC
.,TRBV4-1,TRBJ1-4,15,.,CASSQQTTAGEKLFF,TGCGCCAGCAGCCAACAGACCACCGCGGGGGAAAAACTGTTTTTT
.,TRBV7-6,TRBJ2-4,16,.,CASSPGRPRDKNIQYF,TGTGCCAGCAGCCCAGGTCGACCTAGGGACAAAAACATTCAGTACTTC
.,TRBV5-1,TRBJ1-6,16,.,CASGPTVSRGNSPLHF,TGCGCCAGCGGACCTACGGTCTCCCGGGGGAATTCACCCCTCCACTTT
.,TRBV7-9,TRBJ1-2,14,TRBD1,CASSLAGQGGGYTF,TGTGCCAGCAGCTTAGCCGGACAGGGGGGCGGCTACACCTTC
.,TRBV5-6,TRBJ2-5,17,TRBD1,CASSLPGTAVTQETQYF,TGTGCCAGCAGCTTGCCCGGGACAGCGGTAACTCAAGAGACCCAGTACTTC
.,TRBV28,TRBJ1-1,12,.,CASSSTATRAFF,TGTGCTAGCAGTTCCACCGCGACTCGAGCTTTCTTT
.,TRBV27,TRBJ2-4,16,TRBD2,CASSMRTSGAKNIQYF,TGTGCCAGCAGCATGAGGACTAGCGGAGCCAAAAACATTCAGTACTTC
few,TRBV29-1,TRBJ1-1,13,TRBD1,CSVGQGGSTEAFF,TGCAGCGTTGGGCAGGGGGGAAGCACTGAAGCTTTCTTT
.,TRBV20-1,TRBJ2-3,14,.,CRASASWETDTQYF,TGCAGGGCCTCCGCTAGCTGGGAAACAGATACGCAGTATTTT
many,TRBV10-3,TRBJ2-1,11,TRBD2,CATSGLAEQFF,TGTGCCACCTCCGGACTAGCGGAGCAGTTCTTC
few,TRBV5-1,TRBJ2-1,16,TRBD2,CASSGPSGEYLNEQFF,TGCGCCAGCAGCGGGCCTAGCGGGGAGTACCTCAATGAGCAGTTCTTC
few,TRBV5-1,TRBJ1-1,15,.,CASSLGTGPNTEAFF,TGCGCCAGCAGCTTGGGGACGGGCCCTAACACTGAAGCTTTCTTT
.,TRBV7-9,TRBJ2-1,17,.,CASSQTSSGGGRDEQFF,TGTGCCAGCAGCCAGACGTCTAGCGGAGGGGGTCGCGATGAGCAGTTCTTC
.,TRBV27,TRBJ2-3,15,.,CASRPKDRNTDTQYF,TGTGCCAGCAGACCAAAAGATCGAAATACAGATACGCAGTATTTT
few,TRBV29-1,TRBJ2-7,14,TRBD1,CSVQPGTGSYEQYF,TGCAGCGTTCAACCCGGGACAGGCTCCTACGAGCAGTACTTC
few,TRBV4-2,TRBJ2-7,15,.,CASSQVHSQGYEQYF,TGTGCCAGCAGCCAAGTCCACTCACAGGGCTACGAGCAGTACTTC
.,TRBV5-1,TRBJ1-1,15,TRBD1,CASDLFGTGSTEAFF,TGCGCCAGCGACCTGTTCGGGACAGGGTCCACTGAAGCTTTCTTT
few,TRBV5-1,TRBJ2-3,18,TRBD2,CASSSSGEGTRLTDTQYF,TGCGCCAGCAGCTCCTCGGGGGAAGGGACTAGACTCACAGATACGCAGTATTTT
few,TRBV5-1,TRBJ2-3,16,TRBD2,CASTPLAGVGTDTQYF,TGCGCCAGCACCCCACTAGCGGGAGTTGGGACAGATACGCAGTATTTT
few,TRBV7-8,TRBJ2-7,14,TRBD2,CASGVAGGSYEQYF,TGTGCCAGCGGAGTAGCGGGAGGGTCGTACGAGCAGTACTTC
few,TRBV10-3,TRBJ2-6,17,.,CAVWPGPPFSGANVLTF,TGTGCCGTATGGCCGGGTCCCCCATTCTCTGGGGCCAACGTCCTGACTTTC
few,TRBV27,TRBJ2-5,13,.,CASSPGKGETQYF,TGTGCCAGCAGTCCAGGAAAGGGAGAGACCCAGTACTTC
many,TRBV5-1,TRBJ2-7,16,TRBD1,CASSLVETTGGYEQYF,TGCGCCAGCAGCTTGGTCGAAACCACAGGGGGCTACGAGCAGTACTTC
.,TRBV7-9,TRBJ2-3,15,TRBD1,CASSLEGTGPDTQYF,TGTGCCAGCAGCTTAGAGGGGACAGGGCCAGATACGCAGTATTTT
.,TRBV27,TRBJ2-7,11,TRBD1,CAIGQGYEQYF,TGTGCCATAGGACAGGGCTACGAGCAGTACTTC
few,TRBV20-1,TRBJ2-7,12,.,CSANDSPYEQYF,TGCAGTGCTAACGACAGTCCCTACGAGCAGTACTTC
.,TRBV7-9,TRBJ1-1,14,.,CASSRQGRQTEAFF,TGTGCCAGCAGCCGGCAGGGGAGGCAGACTGAAGCTTTCTTT
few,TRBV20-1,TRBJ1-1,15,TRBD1,CSARGSGTGNTEAFF,TGCAGTGCTAGGGGCTCCGGGACAGGGAACACTGAAGCTTTCTTT